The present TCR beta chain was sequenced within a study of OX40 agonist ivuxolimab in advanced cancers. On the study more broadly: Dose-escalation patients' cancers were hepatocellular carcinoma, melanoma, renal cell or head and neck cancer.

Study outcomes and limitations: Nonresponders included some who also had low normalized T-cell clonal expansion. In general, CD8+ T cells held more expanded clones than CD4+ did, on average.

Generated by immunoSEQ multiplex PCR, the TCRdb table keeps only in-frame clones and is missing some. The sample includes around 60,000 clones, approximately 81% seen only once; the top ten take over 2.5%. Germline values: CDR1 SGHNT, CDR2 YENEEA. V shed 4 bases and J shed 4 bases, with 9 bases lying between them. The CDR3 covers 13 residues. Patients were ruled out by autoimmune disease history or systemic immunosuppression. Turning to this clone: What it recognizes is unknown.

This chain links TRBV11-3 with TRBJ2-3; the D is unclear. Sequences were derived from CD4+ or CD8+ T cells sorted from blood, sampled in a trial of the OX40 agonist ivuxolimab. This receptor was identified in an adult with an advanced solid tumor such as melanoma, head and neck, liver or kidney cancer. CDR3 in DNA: TGTGCCAGCAGCTCCGAGATCCCAGATACGCAGTATTTT. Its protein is CASSSEIPDTQYF.